The 16 T cell receptor beta chains reported below all come from one sample, sequenced in a study of blood T cell repertoires in COVID-19. TCRdb's table, derived via immunoSEQ multiplex PCR, lists solely in-frame clones and lacks some. The repertoire consists of 200,000 to 250,000 clones, with more than 75% occurring once and the leading ten covering over 10%. The sequenced sample consisted of peripheral blood. The receptors were gathered from a human donor in a cohort sampled during active COVID-19.

The chain is built from TRBV9 and TRBJ1-1; D unresolved. The germline gives CDR1 SGDLS, CDR2 YYNGEE. The V end lost 4 bases, the J end lost 4 bases, and 5 bases lay between the germline ends. The CDR3 covers 11 residues. In DNA form, the CDR3 reads TGTGCCAGCAGCCCGGGCACTGAAGCTTTCTTT. Protein sequence: CASSPGTEAFF. Combining the CDR3 with reference TRBV9 and TRBJ1-1 gives the whole variable domain DSGVTQTPKHLITATGQRVTLRCSPRSGDLSVYWYQQSLDQGLQFLIQYYNGEERAKGNILERFSAQQFPDLHSELNLSSLELGDSALYFCASSPGTEAFFGQGTRLTVV.

The genes are TRBV5-1 and TRBJ2-7; D unresolved. The germline V gene has CDR1 SGHRS and CDR2 YFSETQ. The CDR3 is 14 amino acids. Trimming shortened V by 0 bases and J by 0 bases, and 7 bases separated the two germline ends. The chain's CDR3 is CASSLVSFSYEQYF. CDR3 DNA sequence: TGCGCCAGCAGCTTGGTCTCTTTCTCCTACGAGCAGTACTTC.

The rearrangement uses TRBV7-9 and TRBJ2-1; TRBD1 matches at 9 bases. The CDR3 is 13 amino acids. V dropped 6 bases and J dropped 6; count of bases not matched to a gene: 3. The germline gives CDR1 SEHNR, CDR2 FQNEAQ (reference sequence). CDR3 bases: TGTGCCAGCAGGGCGACAGGGGGCAATGAGCAGTTCTTC. Its protein is CASRATGGNEQFF.

The chain joins TRBV27 to TRBJ2-7; D is perhaps TRBD1 (6 bases). The CDR3 consists of 15 residues. Germline-derived CDR1 and CDR2 are MNHEY and SMNVEV (reference sequence). V lost 6 bases and J 4 bases, leaving 19 bases between the germline ends. The CDR3 coding sequence is TGTGCCAGCAGACCAACCGGACAGAGAGTTTACGAGCAGTACTTC. It encodes CASRPTGQRVYEQYF.

The chain joins TRBV29-1 to TRBJ1-5, with D possibly matching TRBD1 (5 bases). Trimming removed 4 bases from V and 2 bases from J, with 12 bases in between. Per the germline V gene, CDR1 is SQVTM and CDR2 is ANQGSEA. The CDR3 runs to 14 residues. DNA of the CDR3: TGCAGCGTTGGGGCGGGGGGACGCAATCAGCCCCAGCATTTT. Protein product: CSVGAGGRNQPQHF.

A note on this clone: The same CDR3 can be traced to other DNA sequences in this sample. The chain joins TRBV4-1 to TRBJ1-5, with TRBD1 matching 8 bases. The V gene's germline CDR1 is MGHRA and CDR2 YSYEKL. This CDR3 is built from 15 residues. Trimming removed 3 bases from V and 2 bases from J; junction bases left unmatched: 3. The CDR3 protein is CASSQGTGGNQPQHF. The CDR3 nucleotides are TGCGCCAGCAGCCAGGGGACAGGCGGCAATCAGCCCCAGCATTTT.

This rearrangement joins TRBV28 to TRBJ2-3; 10 bases are a match to TRBD2. With V trimmed by 6 bases and J by 6 bases, 12 bases remained unmatched. Germline-derived CDR1 and CDR2 are MDHEN and SYDVKM. This CDR3 region has 16 residues. The CDR3 protein is CASSETLAGGRDTQYF. In nucleotides, the CDR3 is TGTGCCAGCAGCGAGACGTTAGCGGGGGGCCGGGATACGCAGTATTTT.

V and J are TRBV18 and TRBJ2-2, with D possibly matching TRBD1 (6 bases). Germline lookup yields CDR1 KGHSH and CDR2 LQKENI. Trimming took off 5 bases at V and 4 bases at J, with 17 bases between the two ends. The CDR3 covers 16 residues. This CDR3 is CASSKGDISTTGELFF. The DNA for the CDR3 is TGTGCCAGCTCAAAAGGGGACATCAGCACCACCGGGGAGCTGTTTTTT.

This clone has just a few counts. The V call is TRBV7-9, the J call TRBJ2-5; 8 bases agree with TRBD2. The CDR3 sequence is 14 residues long. In germline, CDR1 is SEHNR, CDR2 FQNEAQ (reference sequence). J lost 5 bases, V lost 1 base, and 3 bases had no gene match. The CDR3 reads CASSLGGGPETQYF. Here the CDR3 DNA reads TGTGCCAGCAGCTTAGGCGGGGGGCCGGAGACCCAGTACTTC.

The chain links TRBV7-2 to TRBJ2-7; 10 nucleotides align to TRBD2. Germline CDR1 SGHTA, CDR2 FQGNSA. V lost 4 bases, J lost 10 bases, and 7 bases stayed unmatched. The CDR3 has 13 residues. In DNA, the CDR3 is TGTGCCAGCAGCTCTACTAGCGGGAATCCACAGTACTTC. This gives the protein CASSSTSGNPQYF.

The rearrangement uses TRBV12-3 or TRBV12-4 and TRBJ1-2; D not resolved. V lost 6 bases and J lost 4, with 12 bases in between. This CDR3 has 13 amino acids. The CDR3 DNA reads TGTGCCAGCAGCCCAGACATGAGCTATGGCTACACCTTC. Translation gives CASSPDMSYGYTF.

This clone has just a few counts. The chain carries TRBV9 and TRBJ2-5; D may be TRBD1 (6 bases). With 5 bases removed from V and 4 bases from J, the gap between germline ends came to 21 bases. Germline V CDR1 and CDR2: SGDLS, YYNGEE. This CDR3 region has 16 residues. CDR3 loop: CASSVSLGAPGETQYF. Here the CDR3 DNA reads TGTGCCAGCAGTGTTAGTTTGGGGGCGCCCGGAGAGACCCAGTACTTC.

J is TRBJ2-1 and V is TRBV6-5; 10 bases are a match to TRBD2. The V segment lost 8 bases and the J segment 8 bases; nucleotides outside the gene matches: 6. Germline V gives CDR1 MNHEY, CDR2 SVGAGI. The CDR3 totals 13 residues. The CDR3 DNA reads as TGTGCCAGCGATGCTAGCGGGGGCTATGAGCAGTTCTTC. The encoded protein is CASDASGGYEQFF.

This rearrangement joins TRBV19 to TRBJ2-3, with 9 bases identical to TRBD1. CDR1 and CDR2 (germline): LNHDA, SQIVND (reference sequence). Germline trimming cut 4 bases from V and 3 bases from J; bases unmatched to any gene: 8. The CDR3 contains 16 residues. Here the CDR3 reads CASSTEGQGRTDTQYF. In nucleotides, the CDR3 is TGTGCCAGTAGTACCGAAGGACAGGGGCGAACAGATACGCAGTATTTT.

The chain recombines TRBV5-1 with TRBJ2-5; TRBD2 agrees at 11 bases. CDR3 length: 16 residues. Looked up from germline, CDR1 is SGHRS and CDR2 is YFSETQ. V trimming: 0 bases; J trimming: 7 bases; junction bases outside the gene matches: 8. The CDR3 nucleotides are TGCGCCAGCAGCTTGGCGGGGACTAGCGGCCGAACGACCCAGTACTTC. It yields the protein CASSLAGTSGRTTQYF.

The chain carries TRBV5-1 and TRBJ1-1; TRBD1 is a possible D gene (6 bases). V was shortened by 4 bases and J by 2 bases, with 9 bases between the two germline ends. Germline V gene data show CDR1 as SGHRS and CDR2 as YFSETQ. The CDR3 sequence is 13 residues long. The CDR3 region has the DNA TGCGCCAGCAGCCAACAGGGAAACACTGAAGCTTTCTTT. Its translation: CASSQQGNTEAFF. Drawing the rest from reference TRBV5-1 and TRBJ1-1, the complete variable domain is KAGVTQTPRYLIKTRGQQVTLSCSPISGHRSVSWYQQTPGQGLQFLFEYFSETQRNKGNFPGRFSGRQFSNSRSEMNVSTLELGDSALYLCASSQQGNTEAFFGQGTRLTVV.